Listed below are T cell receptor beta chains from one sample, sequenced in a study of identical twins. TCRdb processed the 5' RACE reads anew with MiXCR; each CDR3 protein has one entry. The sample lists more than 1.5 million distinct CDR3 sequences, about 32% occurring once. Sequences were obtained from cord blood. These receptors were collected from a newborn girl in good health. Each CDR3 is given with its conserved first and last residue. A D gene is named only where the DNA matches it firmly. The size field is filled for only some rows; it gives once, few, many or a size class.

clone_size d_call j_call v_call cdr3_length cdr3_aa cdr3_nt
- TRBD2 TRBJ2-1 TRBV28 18 CASSPSGRVGGSYNEQFF TGTGCCAGCAGTCCTAGCGGGAGAGTGGGAGGCTCCTACAATGAGCAGTTCTTC
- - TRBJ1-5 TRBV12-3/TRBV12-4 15 CASRPGSYSNQPQHF TGTGCCAGCAGACCAGGGTCATATAGCAATCAGCCCCAGCATTTT
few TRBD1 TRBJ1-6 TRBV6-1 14 CASSPRTGGSPLHF TGTGCCAGCAGCCCCCGGACAGGGGGTTCACCCCTCCACTTT
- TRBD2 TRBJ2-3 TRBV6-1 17 CASRRRSSGSTPDTQYF TGTGCCAGCAGGCGCCGCTCTAGCGGGAGTACCCCAGATACGCAGTATTTT
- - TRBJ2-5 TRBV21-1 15 CASSKGGREQETQYF TGTGCCAGCAGCAAAGGAGGGAGAGAACAAGAGACCCAGTACTTC
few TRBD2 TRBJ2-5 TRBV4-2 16 CASSQASGRDQETQYF TGTGCCAGCAGCCAAGCTAGCGGGAGGGATCAAGAGACCCAGTACTTC
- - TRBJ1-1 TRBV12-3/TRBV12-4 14 CASTTQGGNTEAFF TGTGCCAGCACCACCCAGGGAGGGAACACTGAAGCTTTCTTT
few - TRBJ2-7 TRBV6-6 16 CASSLPSGTHSYEQYF TGTGCCAGCAGCCTACCCTCCGGGACGCACTCCTACGAGCAGTACTTC
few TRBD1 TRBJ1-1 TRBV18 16 CASSPPRTGVNTEAFF TGTGCCAGCTCACCACCGCGGACAGGGGTGAACACTGAAGCTTTCTTT
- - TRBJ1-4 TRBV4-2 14 CASSQDRSNEKLFF TGTGCCAGCAGCCAAGACCGCTCCAATGAAAAACTGTTTTTT
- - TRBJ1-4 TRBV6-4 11 CASIITRGLFF TGTGCCAGCATCATCACAAGGGGACTGTTTTTT
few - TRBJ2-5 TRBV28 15 CASSPGSLAEETQYF TGTGCCAGCAGTCCCGGATCCTTAGCGGAAGAGACCCAGTACTTC
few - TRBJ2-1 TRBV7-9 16 CASSLATATPYNEQFF TGTGCCAGCAGCTTAGCAACGGCTACCCCTTACAATGAGCAGTTCTTC
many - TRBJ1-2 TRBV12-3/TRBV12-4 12 CASSFTGYGYTF TGTGCCAGCAGTTTTACAGGCTATGGCTACACCTTC
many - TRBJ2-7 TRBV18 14 CASSPPGASYEQYF TGTGCCAGCTCACCACCGGGGGCGAGCTACGAGCAGTACTTC
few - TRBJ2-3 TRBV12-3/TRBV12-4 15 CASSSGLVVTGTQYF TGTGCCAGCAGTTCAGGACTAGTAGTGACAGGTACGCAGTATTTT
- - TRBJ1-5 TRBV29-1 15 CSVEENRDPHQPQHF TGCAGCGTTGAAGAAAACAGGGATCCCCATCAGCCCCAGCATTTT